This TCR beta chain was sequenced for a study of shared clonotypes between healthy human individuals. TCRdb's copy holds only in-frame clones and misses some; the assay was immunoSEQ multiplex PCR. The table records roughly 2,000,000 clones, over 85% of them present only once. The naive CD8 fraction comprised CD45RO-negative cells positively selected for CCR7 and excluded terminally differentiated effector memory CD45RA+ cells. Germline trimming cut 6 bases from V and 2 bases from J; bases unmatched to any gene: 11. Germline loops: CDR1 SGHTA, CDR2 FQGNSA. CDR3 length equals 16 residues. This chain links TRBV7-2 with TRBJ2-3, with TRBD2 matching 7 bases. Material: naive CD8+ T cells sorted from blood. This receptor was taken from a man younger than 35 in good health. The CDR3 DNA reads as TGTGCCAGCAGTCCTCCCGGGGGGACCTACACAGATACGCAGTATTTT. Its translation: CASSPPGGTYTDTQYF.